This is a list of T cell receptor beta chains from one sample in a study of blood T cell repertoires in COVID-19. Clones were sequenced by immunoSEQ multiplex PCR, and TCRdb holds only the in-frame ones, with some missing. Here the sample spans 150,000 to 200,000 clones, about four fifths being singletons. The sequenced material came from peripheral blood. The receptors stem from a man between 60 and 75 years old with active or convalescent COVID-19. Both conserved end residues are part of each CDR3. Each record gives: V gene, J gene, clone size, D gene, CDR3 DNA, CDR3 protein. D genes are given only for firm matches. Clone size, where shown, is once, few, many, or a class for clones that have expanded.

V gene: TRBV6-5; J gene: TRBJ2-1; clone size: .; D gene: TRBD2; CDR3 DNA: TGTGCCAGCAGTTACTCCGGGACTAGTCCGACTAATGAGCAGTTCTTC; CDR3 protein: CASSYSGTSPTNEQFF
V gene: TRBV7-2; J gene: TRBJ2-1; clone size: .; D gene: TRBD2; CDR3 DNA: TGTGCCAGCAGCCCGGGACAGCTAGCGGGGCGCCAGTCCTACAATGAGCAGTTCTTC; CDR3 protein: CASSPGQLAGRQSYNEQFF
V gene: TRBV6-5; J gene: TRBJ1-2; clone size: .; D gene: TRBD1; CDR3 DNA: TGTGCCAGCAGGACAGGGGGCGAAAACTATGGCTACACCTTC; CDR3 protein: CASRTGGENYGYTF
V gene: TRBV3-1/TRBV3-2; J gene: TRBJ1-3; clone size: few; D gene: .; CDR3 DNA: TGTGCCAGCAGCCAAGATTCCGGGGGGAGCTCTGGAAACACCATATATTTT; CDR3 protein: CASSQDSGGSSGNTIYF
V gene: TRBV2; J gene: TRBJ2-7; clone size: few; D gene: TRBD2; CDR3 DNA: TGTGCCAGCAGTGGGCCGGGACTAGCGGGAGGCTACGAGCAGTACTTC; CDR3 protein: CASSGPGLAGGYEQYF
V gene: TRBV29-1; J gene: TRBJ1-2; clone size: .; D gene: .; CDR3 DNA: TGCAGCGTTGAAGAGACAGCCCGGTATGGCTACACCTTC; CDR3 protein: CSVEETARYGYTF
V gene: TRBV5-8; J gene: TRBJ2-7; clone size: .; D gene: TRBD2; CDR3 DNA: TGTGCCAGCAGCCCCCTAGCGGGGGTCCCACTCGAGCAGTACTTC; CDR3 protein: CASSPLAGVPLEQYF
V gene: TRBV13; J gene: TRBJ2-5; clone size: .; D gene: TRBD2; CDR3 DNA: TGTGCCAGCAGCTTAGGATCTCTACGGGGGGGTCGTGAGACCCAGTACTTC; CDR3 protein: CASSLGSLRGGRETQYF
V gene: TRBV18; J gene: TRBJ1-2; clone size: .; D gene: TRBD1; CDR3 DNA: TGTGCCAGCTCACCACCGAGGGGGCAAAACTATGGCTACACCTTC; CDR3 protein: CASSPPRGQNYGYTF
V gene: TRBV27; J gene: TRBJ2-7; clone size: few; D gene: TRBD1; CDR3 DNA: TGTGCCAGCAGTTTCCTGGACAGGGGGCGGGAGCAGTACTTC; CDR3 protein: CASSFLDRGREQYF
V gene: TRBV6-1; J gene: TRBJ2-4; clone size: .; D gene: TRBD1; CDR3 DNA: TGTGCCAGCAGTGACACAGGGGGCTACGCCAAAAACATTCAGTACTTC; CDR3 protein: CASSDTGGYAKNIQYF
V gene: TRBV29-1; J gene: TRBJ2-1; clone size: .; D gene: TRBD2; CDR3 DNA: TGCAGCGTTGATCTAGCGGGGGAAGGTGAGCAGTTCTTC; CDR3 protein: CSVDLAGEGEQFF
V gene: TRBV10-3; J gene: TRBJ1-1; clone size: few; D gene: .; CDR3 DNA: TGTGCCATCAGCAAGGACAGAAACACTGAAGCTTTCTTT; CDR3 protein: CAISKDRNTEAFF
V gene: TRBV29-1; J gene: TRBJ2-1; clone size: few; D gene: .; CDR3 DNA: TGCAGCGCCAAGACTAGGCTGAACAATGAGCAGTTCTTC; CDR3 protein: CSAKTRLNNEQFF
V gene: TRBV3-1/TRBV3-2; J gene: TRBJ1-4; clone size: .; D gene: TRBD1; CDR3 DNA: TGTGCCAGCAGGGCCGGGACAGCTAATGAAAAACTGTTTTTT; CDR3 protein: CASRAGTANEKLFF
V gene: TRBV2; J gene: TRBJ2-1; clone size: .; D gene: .; CDR3 DNA: TGTGCCAGCAGTGTTAGATATGAGCAGTTCTTC; CDR3 protein: CASSVRYEQFF
V gene: TRBV11-1; J gene: TRBJ1-1; clone size: .; D gene: .; CDR3 DNA: TGTGCCAGCAGGTTCGACAGGAGGAACACTGAAGCTTTCTTT; CDR3 protein: CASRFDRRNTEAFF
V gene: TRBV6-1; J gene: TRBJ2-7; clone size: .; D gene: TRBD2; CDR3 DNA: TGTGCCGGTAAGCGGGAGTTCTGCCACGAGCAGTACTTC; CDR3 protein: CAGKREFCHEQYF
V gene: TRBV2; J gene: TRBJ1-3; clone size: few; D gene: .; CDR3 DNA: TGTGCCAGCAGCCCGGACAGTGCTGGAAACACCATATATTTT; CDR3 protein: CASSPDSAGNTIYF
V gene: TRBV11-3; J gene: TRBJ2-2; clone size: .; D gene: .; CDR3 DNA: TGTGCCAGCAGGCAGGGGTCTACCGGGGAGCTGTTTTTT; CDR3 protein: CASRQGSTGELFF
V gene: TRBV3-1/TRBV3-2; J gene: TRBJ1-5; clone size: .; D gene: .; CDR3 DNA: TGTGCCAGCAGCCTCGGACATAGCAATCAGCCCCAGCATTTT; CDR3 protein: CASSLGHSNQPQHF
V gene: TRBV5-4; J gene: TRBJ1-2; clone size: .; D gene: TRBD1; CDR3 DNA: TGTGCCAGCAGGGAGGACAGGGGGCCCGGCTACACCTTC; CDR3 protein: CASREDRGPGYTF
V gene: TRBV6-1; J gene: TRBJ2-5; clone size: once; D gene: TRBD2; CDR3 DNA: TGTGCCAGCAGTGAAATGGGACTAGCGGGAAGAGAGACCCAGTACTTC; CDR3 protein: CASSEMGLAGRETQYF
V gene: TRBV18; J gene: TRBJ1-4; clone size: .; D gene: .; CDR3 DNA: TGTGCCAGCCGAACAGGCGCAACTAATGAAAAACTGTTTTTT; CDR3 protein: CASRTGATNEKLFF
V gene: TRBV6-6; J gene: TRBJ1-1; clone size: .; D gene: .; CDR3 DNA: TGTGCCAGCATCCACGCCGGTTCTTGGAACACTGAAGCTTTCTTT; CDR3 protein: CASIHAGSWNTEAFF
V gene: TRBV2; J gene: TRBJ2-3; clone size: .; D gene: .; CDR3 DNA: TGTGCCAGCAGTGAGGGCCCCTTTGGCAGGGTCACAGATACGCAGTATTTT; CDR3 protein: CASSEGPFGRVTDTQYF
V gene: TRBV5-4; J gene: TRBJ2-2; clone size: .; D gene: TRBD2; CDR3 DNA: TGTCCCACCAGCATTGGGGGGGGTTTCACCGGGGAGCTGTTTTTT; CDR3 protein: CPTSIGGGFTGELFF
V gene: TRBV6-1; J gene: TRBJ1-3; clone size: .; D gene: .; CDR3 DNA: TGTGCCAGCAGTGAATGGGGGCAGGCGGCCTCTGGAAACACCATATATTTT; CDR3 protein: CASSEWGQAASGNTIYF
V gene: TRBV28; J gene: TRBJ1-1; clone size: .; D gene: TRBD1; CDR3 DNA: TGTGCCAGCAGTTTGGGTGGCAGGGGGCGCGTAGCTTTCTTT; CDR3 protein: CASSLGGRGRVAFF
V gene: TRBV28; J gene: TRBJ1-4; clone size: .; D gene: TRBD1; CDR3 DNA: TGTGCCAGCAGTGGGACAGCAACTAATGAAAAACTGTTTTTT; CDR3 protein: CASSGTATNEKLFF
V gene: TRBV19; J gene: TRBJ2-3; clone size: few; D gene: .; CDR3 DNA: TGTGCCAGTAGTCCACGACAGACCACAGATACGCAGTATTTT; CDR3 protein: CASSPRQTTDTQYF
V gene: TRBV19; J gene: TRBJ2-7; clone size: .; D gene: TRBD2; CDR3 DNA: TGTGCCAGTAGTCGTGGACTAGCGGGAGGCGGCTCCTACGAGCAGTACTTC; CDR3 protein: CASSRGLAGGGSYEQYF
V gene: TRBV6-1; J gene: TRBJ1-4; clone size: .; D gene: .; CDR3 DNA: TGTGCCAGCAGTCAACTAGCGCCGGATGAAAAACTGTTTTTT; CDR3 protein: CASSQLAPDEKLFF
V gene: TRBV6-5; J gene: TRBJ2-3; clone size: .; D gene: TRBD1; CDR3 DNA: TGTGCCAGCAGCTCGGGACAGAGCACAGATACGCAGTATTTT; CDR3 protein: CASSSGQSTDTQYF
V gene: TRBV7-9; J gene: TRBJ2-7; clone size: once; D gene: .; CDR3 DNA: TGTGCCAGCAGCTTAGCAGGGGCCTACGAGCAGTACTTC; CDR3 protein: CASSLAGAYEQYF
V gene: TRBV5-1; J gene: TRBJ2-2; clone size: .; D gene: .; CDR3 DNA: TGCGCCAGCGCCTTGACGACAGCGAACACCGGGGAGCTGTTTTTT; CDR3 protein: CASALTTANTGELFF
V gene: TRBV11-1; J gene: TRBJ2-7; clone size: .; D gene: TRBD1; CDR3 DNA: TGTGCCAGCAGCTTAGCAGAAGAGACAGGGTCCTACGAGCAGTACTTC; CDR3 protein: CASSLAEETGSYEQYF
V gene: TRBV21-1; J gene: TRBJ1-6; clone size: few; D gene: .; CDR3 DNA: TGTGCCAGCAGCAAAGGGAATCCTAGCTCCTATAATTCACCCCTCCACTTT; CDR3 protein: CASSKGNPSSYNSPLHF
V gene: TRBV7-2; J gene: TRBJ2-3; clone size: .; D gene: TRBD1; CDR3 DNA: TGTGCCAGCAGCAACAGGGGATCCACAGATACGCAGTATTTT; CDR3 protein: CASSNRGSTDTQYF
V gene: TRBV7-9; J gene: TRBJ1-3; clone size: once; D gene: .; CDR3 DNA: TGTGCCAGCAGCTACGGGGTGGTGGAAAACACCATATATTTT; CDR3 protein: CASSYGVVENTIYF